This T cell receptor beta chain comes out of a study of T-cell memory formation after mild COVID-19. Trimming removed 3 bases from V and 6 bases from J, with 9 bases in between. The CDR3 sequence is 13 residues long. CDR1 and CDR2 (germline): MNHEY, SMNVEV (reference sequence). TCRdb independently ran MiXCR on the 5' RACE reads; one entry per CDR3 protein. The sample records about 560,000 distinct CDR3 sequences, less than 25% being singletons. The sequence derives from an adult woman who had mild COVID-19 (a few samples of this study predate the infection). Cell type and time point are not known. Source material: PBMCs or a T cell subset sorted from them (not recorded which). This rearrangement joins TRBV27 to TRBJ1-5; D uncertain. In DNA form, the CDR3 reads TGTGCCAGCAGTTTGAGAGGGCTTCAGCCCCAGCATTTT. It specifies CASSLRGLQPQHF.